Listed here are 9 T cell receptor beta chains from one sample, sequenced in a study of blood T cells in healthy people across ages. The second PCR ran roughly 6 to 11 cycles with a sample-barcoded 5' primer and J-beta primers. One entry per CDR3 protein results from TCRdb running MiXCR on the 5' RACE reads. This sample has 1.5 million or so distinct CDR3 sequences, with 35% to 45% found just once. Sequences were obtained from blood. These receptors were collected from a woman between 18 and 30 years old in good health.

This chain uses TRBV10-3 with TRBJ1-2; possibly TRBD1 for D (6 bases). Germline assignment: CDR1 ENHRY and CDR2 SYGVKD. V was pared by 3 bases and J by 0 bases, with 14 bases between. This CDR3 contains 16 residues. The CDR3 DNA reads TGTGCCATCAGTGACTCCCAGGCAGGGGCTAACTATGGCTACACCTTC. As protein: CAISDSQAGANYGYTF.

The rearrangement uses TRBV24-1 and TRBJ2-1; 8 bases align to TRBD1. Unmatched junction bases numbered 8, after V lost 7 bases and J lost 4 bases. The CDR3 consists of 15 residues. Germline V lookup: CDR1 KGHDR, CDR2 SFDVKD. CDR3 DNA: TGTGCCACCAGCGATCCCCGGGACAGGTACAATGAGCAGTTCTTC. Protein sequence: CATSDPRDRYNEQFF.

This clonotype was recorded a few times. The chain is built from TRBV2 and TRBJ1-5; 7 nucleotides match TRBD1. This CDR3 region has 14 residues. V shed 7 bases and J 7 bases; nucleotides not matched to a gene: 10. CDR1 is SNHLY, CDR2 FYNNEI, per germline. The CDR3 DNA sequence: TGTGCCAGCACTTTGACAGGGCAGGGGCAGCCCCAGCATTTT. Protein product: CASTLTGQGQPQHF.

The table lists this clonotype with a few counts. The chain couples TRBV7-2 to TRBJ2-3; a possible D gene is TRBD2 (7 bases). The CDR3 length is 16 residues. Trimming stripped 4 bases from V and 2 bases from J, with 16 bases between. CDR1 and CDR2 (germline): SGHTA, FQGNSA. This chain's CDR3 is CASSSERGGTTDTQYF. The CDR3 DNA sequence: TGTGCCAGCAGCTCCGAAAGGGGGGGCACCACAGATACGCAGTATTTT.

The chain carries TRBV13 and TRBJ2-3, with 10 nucleotides matching TRBD2. CDR1 PRHDT and CDR2 FYEKMQ come from the germline V gene (reference sequence). The CDR3 spans 17 residues. Trimming cost V 2 bases and J 2 bases; bases outside gene matches: 7. The CDR3 spells CASSLRVAGGFTDTQYF. The CDR3 DNA reads TGTGCCAGCAGCTTACGAGTAGCGGGGGGTTTCACAGATACGCAGTATTTT. Supplemented by reference TRBV13 and TRBJ2-3, the full variable domain reads AAGVIQSPRHLIKEKRETATLKCYPIPRHDTVYWYQQGPGQDPQFLISFYEKMQSDKGSIPDRFSAQQFSDYHSELNMSSLELGDSALYFCASSLRVAGGFTDTQYFGPGTRLTVL.

This chain links TRBV20-1 with TRBJ2-1, with D tentatively TRBD1 (6 bases). The CDR3 is made up of 16 amino acids. CDR1 DFQATT and CDR2 SNEGSKA come from the germline V gene (reference sequence). With 6 bases removed from V and 0 bases from J, the gap between germline ends came to 18 bases. The chain's CDR3 is CSAGTISRSSYNEQFF. CDR3 nucleotide sequence: TGCAGTGCAGGGACAATAAGCCGGAGCTCCTACAATGAGCAGTTCTTC.

DNA of the CDR3: TGTGCCAGCAGCGCCCAACACGACGAAAAACTGTTTTTT. It encodes CASSAQHDEKLFF. V and J are TRBV11-2 and TRBJ1-4; D is unresolved. Germline assignment: CDR1 SGHAT and CDR2 FQNNGV. The CDR3 runs 13 residues. Trimming removed 5 bases from V and 8 bases from J, with 12 bases in between. The complete variable domain, with remaining parts taken from reference TRBV11-2 and TRBJ1-4, reads EAGVAQSPRYKIIEKRQSVAFWCNPISGHATLYWYQQILGQGPKLLIQFQNNGVVDDSQLPKDRFSAERLKGVDSTLKIQPAKLEDSAVYLCASSAQHDEKLFFGSGTQLSVL.

The chain has TRBV7-2 and TRBJ1-4; tentatively, D is TRBD1 (6 bases). The CDR3 is 15 residues long. V lost 7 bases and J lost 6, with 18 bases in between. CDR1 and CDR2 from the germline V gene are SGHTA and FQGNSA. The CDR3 loop reads CASTEGGASDEKLFF. As DNA, the CDR3 is TGTGCCAGCACAGAGGGGGGGGCCTCTGATGAAAAACTGTTTTTT. Combining the CDR3 with reference TRBV7-2 and TRBJ1-4 gives the whole variable domain GAGVSQSPSNKVTEKGKDVELRCDPISGHTALYWYRQSLGQGLEFLIYFQGNSAPDKSGLPSDRFSAERTGGSVSTLTIQRTQQEDSAVYLCASTEGGASDEKLFFGSGTQLSVL.

This CDR3 is CASSSRGTANYGYTF. The CDR3 region has the DNA TGTGCCAGCAGCTCGAGAGGGACGGCGAACTATGGCTACACCTTC. The chain has TRBV7-9 and TRBJ1-2; D may be TRBD1 (5 bases). Trimming left V 4 bases short and J 2 bases short, with 14 bases between. The germline V gene encodes CDR1 SEHNR and CDR2 FQNEAQ (reference sequence). The CDR3 covers 15 residues.